Listed below are T cell receptor beta chains from one sample, sequenced in a study of identifying expanded T cells in peripheral blood. Some clones are missing from TCRdb's copy, which holds only in-frame ones; the method was immunoSEQ multiplex PCR. The profile shows 100,000 to 110,000 clones, 88% of them singletons. Sequencing was done on a sample of blood. The source is a person aged 18 to 75 in good health. Each CDR3 is given without its conserved first and last residue.

CDR3: AISPNIAGGTDTQY; J: TRBJ2-3; V: TRBV10-3
CDR3: ASTDNDSYEQY; J: TRBJ2-7; V: TRBV6-1
CDR3: SAMSNEKLF; J: TRBJ1-4; V: TRBV20-1
CDR3: ASSLDDRDILPMYPEAF; J: TRBJ1-1; V: TRBV11-2
CDR3: ASSSLGGKSYEQY; J: TRBJ2-7; V: TRBV27
CDR3: ASSRRRQRETQY; J: TRBJ2-5; V: TRBV18
CDR3: ASSPAVAGPQNTQY; J: TRBJ2-3; V: TRBV5-4
CDR3: AWNSNRGYTEAF; J: TRBJ1-1; V: TRBV30
CDR3: AIRETGTNQPQH; J: TRBJ1-5; V: TRBV10-3
CDR3: ASSVGVSPGETQY; J: TRBJ2-5; V: TRBV9
CDR3: ASSLGSSGSGNTIY; J: TRBJ1-3; V: TRBV5-1
CDR3: ASSLAPGSFNSPLH; J: TRBJ1-6; V: TRBV7-6
CDR3: ADRGIMNTEAF; J: TRBJ1-1; V: TRBV11-2
CDR3: ASKVGRASLQAF; J: TRBJ1-1; V: TRBV2
CDR3: ASRIQDRGNEKLF; J: TRBJ1-4; V: TRBV5-1
CDR3: ASSFHLLAGGGNEQF; J: TRBJ2-1; V: TRBV5-4
CDR3: SARTSREQY; J: TRBJ2-7; V: TRBV20-1
CDR3: ASGGGEGGYGYT; J: TRBJ1-2; V: TRBV2
CDR3: ASTVGKRIYGYT; J: TRBJ1-2; V: TRBV5-8
CDR3: ASSLPGGIGEQY; J: TRBJ2-7; V: TRBV5-1
CDR3: ASSEAHSGGGTDTQY; J: TRBJ2-3; V: TRBV6-1
CDR3: ASSSMGYNEQF; J: TRBJ2-1; V: TRBV9
CDR3: ASRAIDRPYPGEQY; J: TRBJ2-7; V: TRBV5-1
CDR3: ASSNPGPSLTDTQY; J: TRBJ2-3; V: TRBV6-6
CDR3: ASSLGQNGLAESSYNEQF; J: TRBJ2-1; V: TRBV13